Listed below are T cell receptor beta chains from one sample, sequenced in a study of blood T cell repertoires in COVID-19. Clones were sequenced by immunoSEQ multiplex PCR, and TCRdb holds only the in-frame ones, with some missing. Counted here are approximately 130,000 clones, about 77% occurring once; the ten biggest clones make up over 15%. What was sequenced was peripheral blood. The receptor source for this set is a man aged 80 or over with acute or convalescent COVID-19. Both conserved end residues are part of each CDR3. The order of the fields is clone size, J gene, V gene, D gene, CDR3 protein, CDR3 DNA. A D gene is named only where the DNA matches it firmly. The size field is filled for only some rows; it gives once, few, many or a size class.

NA TRBJ1-6 TRBV2 TRBD1 CASRTGTDNSPLHF TGTGCCAGCAGAACCGGGACAGATAATTCACCCCTCCACTTT
NA TRBJ2-3 TRBV21-1 NA CASSKGPGGLDTQYF TGTGCCAGCAGCAAAGGTCCGGGGGGGTTAGATACGCAGTATTTT
NA TRBJ1-5 TRBV5-5 NA CASRPNPTGYSNQPQHF TGTGCCAGCAGACCCAACCCTACAGGATATAGCAATCAGCCCCAGCATTTT
NA TRBJ1-5 TRBV7-8 TRBD1 CASSLDRDREQPQHF TGTGCCAGCAGCTTAGACCGGGACAGGGAACAGCCCCAGCATTTT
NA TRBJ2-7 TRBV4-3 NA CASSQGTVMYEQYF TGCGCCAGCAGCCAAGGGACAGTGATGTACGAGCAGTACTTC
NA TRBJ1-2 TRBV29-1 TRBD1 CSARRQGAATDGYTF TGCAGCGCCCGCAGACAGGGGGCGGCAACTGATGGCTACACCTTC
NA TRBJ2-3 TRBV11-3 NA CASSGGASTDTQYF TGTGCCAGCAGCGGGGGGGCCAGCACAGATACGCAGTATTTT
NA TRBJ1-1 TRBV9 NA CASSVVSRGVTEAFF TGTGCCAGCAGCGTAGTGTCCCGAGGAGTTACTGAAGCTTTCTTT
NA TRBJ2-7 TRBV11-2 NA CASSSRTVTPYEQYF TGTGCCAGCAGCTCCCGGACAGTGACGCCCTACGAGCAGTACTTC
NA TRBJ1-3 TRBV12-5 TRBD1 CASVEGASGNTIYF TGTGCTAGTGTGGAGGGGGCGTCTGGAAACACCATATATTTT
NA TRBJ2-6 TRBV3-1/TRBV3-2 NA CASSSTGSGANVLTF TGTGCCAGCAGCTCTACAGGGTCTGGGGCCAACGTCCTGACTTTC
NA TRBJ1-4 TRBV27 TRBD1 CASRGTGRNEKLFF TGTGCCAGCAGAGGGACAGGACGGAATGAAAAACTGTTTTTT
NA TRBJ2-7 TRBV7-6 TRBD1 CASSSLPGGRSYEQYF TGTGCCAGCAGCTCCCTCCCAGGGGGCCGCTCCTACGAGCAGTACTTC
NA TRBJ1-2 TRBV10-3 NA CAISEVGQLYGYTF TGTGCCATCAGTGAGGTTGGACAGCTCTATGGCTACACCTTC
NA TRBJ1-5 TRBV14 NA CASSQGGNSNQPQHF TGTGCCAGCAGCCAAGGAGGGAATAGCAATCAGCCCCAGCATTTT
NA TRBJ2-2 TRBV30 NA CAWSFSPNTGELFF TGTGCCTGGAGTTTCAGTCCGAACACCGGGGAGCTGTTTTTT
NA TRBJ1-1 TRBV2 NA CASSAEGTAFF TGTGCCAGCAGTGCCGAGGGCACGGCTTTCTTT
NA TRBJ2-5 TRBV2 NA CASSADPGGSETQYF TGTGCCAGCAGTGCTGACCCGGGGGGCTCAGAGACCCAGTACTTC
once TRBJ2-5 TRBV20-1 TRBD1 CSANIRDRPHF TGCAGTGCCAATATTCGGGACAGGCCACACTTC
few TRBJ1-4 TRBV12-3/TRBV12-4 NA CASSSSANEKLFF TGTGCCAGCAGCAGTTCAGCTAATGAAAAACTGTTTTTT
NA TRBJ2-7 TRBV5-5 NA CASSLRFAGLYEQYF TGTGCCAGCAGCTTGAGATTCGCAGGGCTCTACGAGCAGTACTTC